The T cell receptor (beta chain) under discussion was sequenced for a study of T-cell memory formation after mild COVID-19. Study-level points and caveats: Contracting clones from day 15 to 85 showed balanced CD4/CD8; later expanders favored CD4+.

Constant-segment primers served in 5'RACE that generated TCR alpha and TCR beta cDNA libraries bearing sample barcodes and UMIs. TCRdb passed the 5' RACE reads through MiXCR, listing each CDR3 protein once. This sample carries 550,000 to 700,000 distinct CDR3 sequences, roughly 18% of them seen once, and the ten largest clones take 12%. The CDR3 is made up of 15 amino acids. The V end lost 3 bases, the J end lost 8 bases, and 17 bases lay between the germline ends. Germline assignment: CDR1 ENHRY and CDR2 SYGVKD. This clonotype was counted at least ten times. What it binds is unknown. J is TRBJ2-1 and V is TRBV10-3, with a weak D call TRBD1 (5 bases). The specimen sequenced was PBMCs or a T cell subset sorted from them (not recorded which). This TCR came from an adult woman who had mild COVID-19 (a few samples of this study predate the infection). Cell type and time point are not known. The CDR3 loop reads CAISEWQGIRDEQFF. As DNA, the CDR3 is TGTGCCATCAGTGAATGGCAGGGTATTCGGGATGAGCAGTTCTTC.